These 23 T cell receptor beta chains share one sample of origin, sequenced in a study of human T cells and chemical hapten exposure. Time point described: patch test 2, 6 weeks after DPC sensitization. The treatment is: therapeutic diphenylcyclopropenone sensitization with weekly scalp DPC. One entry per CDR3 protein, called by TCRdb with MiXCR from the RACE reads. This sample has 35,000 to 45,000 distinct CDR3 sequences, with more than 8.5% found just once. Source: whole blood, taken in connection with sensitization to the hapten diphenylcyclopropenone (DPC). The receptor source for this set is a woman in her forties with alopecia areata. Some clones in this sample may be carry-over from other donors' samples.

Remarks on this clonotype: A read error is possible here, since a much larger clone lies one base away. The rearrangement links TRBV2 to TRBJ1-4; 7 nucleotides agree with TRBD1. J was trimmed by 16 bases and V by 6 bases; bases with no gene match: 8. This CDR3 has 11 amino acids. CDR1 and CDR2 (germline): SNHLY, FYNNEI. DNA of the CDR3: TGTGCCAGCAGGGACAGGTCCGTACCGTTTTTT. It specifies CASRDRSVPFF.

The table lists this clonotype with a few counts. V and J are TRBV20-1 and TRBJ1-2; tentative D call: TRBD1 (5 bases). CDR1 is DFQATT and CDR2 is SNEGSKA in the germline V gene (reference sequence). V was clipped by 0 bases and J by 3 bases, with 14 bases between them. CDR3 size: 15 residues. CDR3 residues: CSAREQAWGYYGYTF. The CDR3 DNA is TGCAGTGCTAGAGAGCAGGCATGGGGGTACTATGGCTACACCTTC.

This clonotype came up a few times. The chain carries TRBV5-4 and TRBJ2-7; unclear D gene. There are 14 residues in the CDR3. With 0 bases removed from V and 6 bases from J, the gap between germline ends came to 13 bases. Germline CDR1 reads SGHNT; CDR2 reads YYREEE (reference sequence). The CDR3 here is CASSLDRTVGEQYF. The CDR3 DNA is TGTGCCAGCAGCTTGGATAGAACAGTTGGCGAGCAGTACTTC.

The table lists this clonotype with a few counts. Written as DNA, the CDR3 is TGTGCCAGCAGCTTAGGACCGACAGGGGCTGGAAACACCATATATTTT. Amino acids: CASSLGPTGAGNTIYF. The rearrangement uses TRBV7-2 and TRBJ1-3, with TRBD1 matching over 8 bases. This CDR3 is built from 16 residues. V lost 1 base to trimming and J lost 2 bases; unmatched junction nucleotides: 4. Germline CDR1 reads SGHTA; CDR2 reads FQGNSA.

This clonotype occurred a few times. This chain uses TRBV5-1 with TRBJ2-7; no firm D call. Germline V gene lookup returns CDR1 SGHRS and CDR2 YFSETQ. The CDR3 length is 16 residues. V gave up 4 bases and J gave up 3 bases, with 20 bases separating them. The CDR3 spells CASSTMTPPALYEQYF. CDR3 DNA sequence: TGCGCCAGCAGCACCATGACACCCCCAGCCCTCTACGAGCAGTACTTC.

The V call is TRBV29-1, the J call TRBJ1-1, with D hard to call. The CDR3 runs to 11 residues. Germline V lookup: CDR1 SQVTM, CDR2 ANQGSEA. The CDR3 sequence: CSVLGNTEAFF. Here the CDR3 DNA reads TGCAGTGTCCTGGGGAACACTGAAGCTTTCTTT.

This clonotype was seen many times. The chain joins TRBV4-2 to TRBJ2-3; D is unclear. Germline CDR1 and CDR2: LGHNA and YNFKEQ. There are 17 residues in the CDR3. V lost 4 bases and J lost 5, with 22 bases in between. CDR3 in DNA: TGTGCCAGCAGCCCCCAGAAGACAATGGGTTCACAAGATACGCAGTATTTT. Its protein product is CASSPQKTMGSQDTQYF.

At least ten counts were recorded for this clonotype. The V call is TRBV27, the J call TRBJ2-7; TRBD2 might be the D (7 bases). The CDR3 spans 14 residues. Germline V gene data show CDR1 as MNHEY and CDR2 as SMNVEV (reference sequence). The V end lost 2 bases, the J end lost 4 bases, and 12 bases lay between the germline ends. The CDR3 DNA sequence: TGTGCCAGCAGTTTAGGCAGGGGAGGGTACGAGCAGTACTTC. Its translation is CASSLGRGGYEQYF.

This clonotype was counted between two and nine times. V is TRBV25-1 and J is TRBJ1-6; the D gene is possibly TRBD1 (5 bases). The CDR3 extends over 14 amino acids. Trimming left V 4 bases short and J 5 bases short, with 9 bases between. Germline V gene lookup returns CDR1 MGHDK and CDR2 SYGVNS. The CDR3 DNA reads TGTGCCAGCAGTGGTTGGGGGGATAATTCACCCCTCCACTTT. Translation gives CASSGWGDNSPLHF.

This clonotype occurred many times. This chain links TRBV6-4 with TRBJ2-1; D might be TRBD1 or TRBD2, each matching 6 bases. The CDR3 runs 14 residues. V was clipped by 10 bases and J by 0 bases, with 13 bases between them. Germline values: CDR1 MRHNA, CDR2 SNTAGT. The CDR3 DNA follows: TGTGCCACCTCGAGGGGGGACTCCTACAATGAGCAGTTCTTC. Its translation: CATSRGDSYNEQFF.

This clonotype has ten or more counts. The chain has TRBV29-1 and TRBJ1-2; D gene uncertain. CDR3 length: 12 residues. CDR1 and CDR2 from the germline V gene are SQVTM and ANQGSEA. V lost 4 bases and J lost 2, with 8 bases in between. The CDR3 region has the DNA TGCAGCGTTGTGAAACCAAACTATGGCTACACCTTC. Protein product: CSVVKPNYGYTF.

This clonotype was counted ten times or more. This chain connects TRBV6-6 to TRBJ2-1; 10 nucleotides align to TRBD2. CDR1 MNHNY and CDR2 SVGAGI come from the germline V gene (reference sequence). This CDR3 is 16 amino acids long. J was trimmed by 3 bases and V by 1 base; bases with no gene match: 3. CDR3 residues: CASSYFQRGGYNEQFF. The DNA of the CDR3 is TGTGCCAGCAGTTACTTTCAGCGGGGGGGCTACAATGAGCAGTTCTTC.

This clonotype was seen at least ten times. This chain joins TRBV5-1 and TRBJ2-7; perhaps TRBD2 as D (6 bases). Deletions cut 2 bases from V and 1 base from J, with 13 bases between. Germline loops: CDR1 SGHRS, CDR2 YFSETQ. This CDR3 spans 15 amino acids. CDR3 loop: CASSFQGGGSYEQYF. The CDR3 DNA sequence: TGCGCCAGCAGCTTCCAGGGAGGAGGATCCTACGAGCAGTACTTC.

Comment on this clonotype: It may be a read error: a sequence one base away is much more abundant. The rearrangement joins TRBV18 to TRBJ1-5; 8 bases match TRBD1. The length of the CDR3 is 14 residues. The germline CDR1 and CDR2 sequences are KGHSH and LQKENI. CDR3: CPSSGTGPNQPQHF. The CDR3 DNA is TGTCCCAGCTCAGGGACAGGACCCAATCAGCCCCAGCATTTT.

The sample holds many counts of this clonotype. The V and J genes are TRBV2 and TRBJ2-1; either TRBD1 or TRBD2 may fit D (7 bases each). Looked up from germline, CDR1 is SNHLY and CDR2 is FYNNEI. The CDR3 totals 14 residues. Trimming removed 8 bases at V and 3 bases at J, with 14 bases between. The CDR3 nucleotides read TGTGCCAGCCAGCGGGACAGAAGCTACAATGAGCAGTTCTTC. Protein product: CASQRDRSYNEQFF.

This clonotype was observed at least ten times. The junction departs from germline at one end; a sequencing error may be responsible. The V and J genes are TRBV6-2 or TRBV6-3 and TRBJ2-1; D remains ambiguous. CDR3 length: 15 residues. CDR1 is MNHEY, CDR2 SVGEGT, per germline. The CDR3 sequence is CASSLWVSSYNGQFF. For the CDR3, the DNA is TGTGCCAGCAGTTTGTGGGTGAGCTCCTACAATGGGCAGTTCTTC.

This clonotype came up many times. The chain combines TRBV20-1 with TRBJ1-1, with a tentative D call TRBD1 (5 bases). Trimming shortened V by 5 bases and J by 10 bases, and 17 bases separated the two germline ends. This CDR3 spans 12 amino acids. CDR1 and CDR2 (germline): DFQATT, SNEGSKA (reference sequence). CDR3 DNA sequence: TGCAGTGCTGCCTCCGGCAGGGCAAGAGCTTTCTTT. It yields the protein CSAASGRARAFF.

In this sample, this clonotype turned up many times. CDR3 sequence (DNA): TGTGCCTGGAACGCAGGAGAAGAGACCCAGTACTTC. Encoded protein: CAWNAGEETQYF. The chain has TRBV30 and TRBJ2-5; D uncertain. Germline lookup yields CDR1 GTSNPN and CDR2 SVGIG (reference sequence). This CDR3 is 12 amino acids long. Trimming shortened V by 4 bases and J by 3 bases, and 9 bases separated the two germline ends.

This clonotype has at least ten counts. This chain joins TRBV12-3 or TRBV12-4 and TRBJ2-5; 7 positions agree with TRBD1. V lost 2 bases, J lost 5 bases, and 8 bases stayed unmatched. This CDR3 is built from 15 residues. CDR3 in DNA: TGTGCCAGCAGTTTAATAGCAGGGGGTCAGGAGACCCAGTACTTC. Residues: CASSLIAGGQETQYF.

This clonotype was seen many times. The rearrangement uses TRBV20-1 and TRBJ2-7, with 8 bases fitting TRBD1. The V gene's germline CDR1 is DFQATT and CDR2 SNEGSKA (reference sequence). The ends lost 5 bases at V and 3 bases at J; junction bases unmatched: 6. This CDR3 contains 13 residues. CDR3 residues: CSARTGYDYEQYF. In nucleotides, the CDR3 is TGCAGTGCTCGGACAGGGTATGACTACGAGCAGTACTTC.

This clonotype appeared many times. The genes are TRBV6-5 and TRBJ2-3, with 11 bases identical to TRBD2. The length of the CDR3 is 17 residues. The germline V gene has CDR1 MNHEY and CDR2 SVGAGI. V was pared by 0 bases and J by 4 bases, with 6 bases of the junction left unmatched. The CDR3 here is CASSYSFSGGASDTQYF. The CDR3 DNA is TGTGCCAGCAGTTACTCCTTTAGCGGGGGGGCCTCAGATACGCAGTATTTT.

The CDR3 DNA follows: TGCGCCAGCAGCCAAGATGGGGGGATATCGGGCAATCAGCCCCAGCATTTT. Translation gives CASSQDGGISGNQPQHF. The V and J genes are TRBV4-1 and TRBJ1-5; tentatively, D is TRBD1 (5 bases). From germline, CDR1 is MGHRA and CDR2 YSYEKL. The V end was cut by 0 bases, the J end by 2 bases, with 14 bases between. The CDR3 contains 17 residues.

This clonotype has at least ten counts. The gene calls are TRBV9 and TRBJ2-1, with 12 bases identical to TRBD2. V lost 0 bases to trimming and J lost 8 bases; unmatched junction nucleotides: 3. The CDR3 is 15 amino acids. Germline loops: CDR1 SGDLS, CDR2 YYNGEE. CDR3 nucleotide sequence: TGTGCCAGCAGCGTAGAACTAGCGGGGGGCGATGAGCAGTTCTTC. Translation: CASSVELAGGDEQFF.